A single sample is the source of the 7 T cell receptor beta chains below, sequenced in a study of T cell responses to AZD1222 COVID-19 vaccine. Measured with immunoSEQ multiplex PCR; TCRdb has only the in-frame clones, and not every one. The repertoire holds some 150,000 clones, around nine tenths seen once, with approximately 3% in the top ten. Sequenced here: peripheral blood, sampled 28 days after the second AZD1222 dose. These receptors all come from an adult who received the AZD1222 COVID-19 vaccine.

The genes are TRBV7-2 and TRBJ2-2, with D tentatively TRBD2 (5 bases). The CDR3 totals 14 residues. Germline CDR1 is SGHTA and CDR2 is FQGNSA. V gave up 8 bases and J gave up 2 bases, with 12 bases separating them. As DNA, the CDR3 is TGTGCCAGCGCCTGGGAGACCAACACCGGGGAGCTGTTTTTT. It yields the protein CASAWETNTGELFF.

The chain recombines TRBV19 with TRBJ2-5; 11 bases agree with TRBD1. V dropped 4 bases and J dropped 4; count of bases not matched to a gene: 5. The CDR3 covers 15 residues. CDR1 is LNHDA and CDR2 is SQIVND in the germline V gene (reference sequence). CDR3 loop: CASSKGQGAGETQYF. CDR3 DNA: TGTGCCAGTAGTAAAGGACAGGGGGCAGGAGAGACCCAGTACTTC.

The chain links TRBV23-1 to TRBJ2-7; 10 bases fit TRBD2. TRBV23-1 is noted as an ORF with a role that remains uncertain. This CDR3 has 17 amino acids. V lost 4 bases to trimming and J lost 7 bases; unmatched junction nucleotides: 16. For the CDR3, the DNA is TGCGCCAGCAGTCTTCAATCAGAGAGGCTAGCGGGAGATGAGCAGTACTTC. Translation: CASSLQSERLAGDEQYF.

The V call is TRBV24-1, the J call TRBJ1-1, with 8 bases lining up with TRBD1. Germline-derived CDR1 and CDR2 are KGHDR and SFDVKD. The CDR3 has 15 amino acids. Germline trimming cut 6 bases from V and 5 bases from J; bases unmatched to any gene: 10. The CDR3: CATSSGQGSWTEAFF. In nucleotides, the CDR3 is TGTGCCACCAGTTCCGGACAGGGTAGTTGGACTGAAGCTTTCTTT.

V usage is TRBV5-6 and J usage is TRBJ1-2; no firm D call. This CDR3 comprises 14 residues. The germline V gene has CDR1 SGHDT and CDR2 YYEEEE. Between the trimmed V and J ends, which lost 2 bases and 0 bases, there was a span of 8 bases. CDR3 in amino acids: CASSLVVANYGYTF. The CDR3 DNA reads TGTGCCAGCAGCTTAGTCGTAGCTAACTATGGCTACACCTTC.

J is TRBJ2-7 and V is TRBV4-3, with D perhaps TRBD2 (5 bases). From germline, CDR1 is LGHNA and CDR2 YSLEER. Trimming stripped 1 base from V and 7 bases from J, with 11 bases between. This CDR3 contains 13 residues. The CDR3 is CASSQVRELEQYF. For the CDR3, the DNA is TGCGCCAGCAGCCAAGTAAGGGAGTTGGAGCAGTACTTC.

The V and J genes are TRBV5-4 and TRBJ2-1, with D hard to call. The germline gives CDR1 SGHNT, CDR2 YYREEE (reference sequence). The CDR3 is 15 residues long. With 1 base removed from V and 0 bases from J, the gap between germline ends came to 8 bases. The DNA for the CDR3 is TGTGCCAGCAGCTTGCAGCGCAGCTCCTACAATGAGCAGTTCTTC. It specifies CASSLQRSSYNEQFF. The variable domain in full, completed from reference TRBV5-4 and TRBJ2-1, reads ETGVTQSPTHLIKTRGQQVTLRCSSQSGHNTVSWYQQALGQGPQFIFQYYREEENGRGNFPPRFSGLQFPNYSSELNVNALELDDSALYLCASSLQRSSYNEQFFGPGTRLTVL.